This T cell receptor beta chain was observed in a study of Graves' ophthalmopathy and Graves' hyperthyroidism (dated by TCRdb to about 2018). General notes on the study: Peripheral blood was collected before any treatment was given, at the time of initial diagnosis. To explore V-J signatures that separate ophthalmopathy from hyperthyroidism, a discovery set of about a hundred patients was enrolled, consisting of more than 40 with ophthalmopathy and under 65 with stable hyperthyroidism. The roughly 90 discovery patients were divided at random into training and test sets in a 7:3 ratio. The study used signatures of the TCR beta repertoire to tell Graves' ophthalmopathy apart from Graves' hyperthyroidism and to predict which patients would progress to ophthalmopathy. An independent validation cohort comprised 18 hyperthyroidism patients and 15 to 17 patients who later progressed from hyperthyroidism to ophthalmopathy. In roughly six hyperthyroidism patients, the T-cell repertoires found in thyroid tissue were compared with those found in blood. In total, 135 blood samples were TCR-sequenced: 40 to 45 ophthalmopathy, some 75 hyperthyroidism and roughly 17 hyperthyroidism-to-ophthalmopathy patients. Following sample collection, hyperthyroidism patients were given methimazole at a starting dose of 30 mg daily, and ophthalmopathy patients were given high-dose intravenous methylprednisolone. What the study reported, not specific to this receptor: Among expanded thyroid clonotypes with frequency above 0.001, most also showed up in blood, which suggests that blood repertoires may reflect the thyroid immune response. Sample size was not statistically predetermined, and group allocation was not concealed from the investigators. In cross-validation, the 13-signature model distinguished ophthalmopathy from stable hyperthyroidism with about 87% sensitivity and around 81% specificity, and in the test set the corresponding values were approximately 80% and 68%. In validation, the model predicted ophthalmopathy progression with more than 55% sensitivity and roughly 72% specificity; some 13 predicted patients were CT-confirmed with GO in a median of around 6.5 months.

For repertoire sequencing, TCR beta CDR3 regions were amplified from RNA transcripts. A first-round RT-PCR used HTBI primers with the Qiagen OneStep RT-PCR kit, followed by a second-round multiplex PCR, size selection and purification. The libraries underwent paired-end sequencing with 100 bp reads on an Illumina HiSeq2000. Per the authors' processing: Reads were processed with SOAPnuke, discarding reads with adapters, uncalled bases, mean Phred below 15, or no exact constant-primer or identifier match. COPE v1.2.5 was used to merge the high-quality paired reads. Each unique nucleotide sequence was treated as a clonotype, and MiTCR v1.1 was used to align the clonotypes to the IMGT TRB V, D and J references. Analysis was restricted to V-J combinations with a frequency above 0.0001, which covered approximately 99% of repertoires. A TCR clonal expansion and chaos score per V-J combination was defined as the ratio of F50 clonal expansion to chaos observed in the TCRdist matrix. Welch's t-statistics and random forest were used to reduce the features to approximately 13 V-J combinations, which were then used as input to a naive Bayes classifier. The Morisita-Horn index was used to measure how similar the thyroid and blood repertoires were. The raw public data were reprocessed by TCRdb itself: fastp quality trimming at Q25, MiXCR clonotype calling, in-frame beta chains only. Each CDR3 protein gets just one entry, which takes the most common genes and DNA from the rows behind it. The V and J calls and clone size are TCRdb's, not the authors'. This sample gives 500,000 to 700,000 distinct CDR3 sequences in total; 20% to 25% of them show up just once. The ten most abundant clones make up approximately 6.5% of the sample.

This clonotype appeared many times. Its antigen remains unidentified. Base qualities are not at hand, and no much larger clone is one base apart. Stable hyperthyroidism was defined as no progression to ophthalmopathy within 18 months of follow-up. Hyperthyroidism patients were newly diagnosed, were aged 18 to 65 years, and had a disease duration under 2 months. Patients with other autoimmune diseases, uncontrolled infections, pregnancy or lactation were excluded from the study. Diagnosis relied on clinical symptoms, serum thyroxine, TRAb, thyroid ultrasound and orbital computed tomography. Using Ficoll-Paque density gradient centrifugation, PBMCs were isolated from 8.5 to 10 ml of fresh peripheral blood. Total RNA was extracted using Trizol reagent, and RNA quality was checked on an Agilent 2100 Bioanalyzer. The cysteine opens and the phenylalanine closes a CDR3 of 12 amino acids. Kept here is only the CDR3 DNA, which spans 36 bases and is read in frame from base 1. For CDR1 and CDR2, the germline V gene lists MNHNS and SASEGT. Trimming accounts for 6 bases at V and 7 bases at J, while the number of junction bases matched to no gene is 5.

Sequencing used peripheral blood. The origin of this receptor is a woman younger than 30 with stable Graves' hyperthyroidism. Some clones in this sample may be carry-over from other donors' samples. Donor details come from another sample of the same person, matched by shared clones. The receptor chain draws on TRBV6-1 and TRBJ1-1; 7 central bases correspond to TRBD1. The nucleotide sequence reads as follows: TGTGCCAGCAGCCTAGGACAGGTTGAAGCTTTCTTT. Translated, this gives CASSLGQVEAFF.